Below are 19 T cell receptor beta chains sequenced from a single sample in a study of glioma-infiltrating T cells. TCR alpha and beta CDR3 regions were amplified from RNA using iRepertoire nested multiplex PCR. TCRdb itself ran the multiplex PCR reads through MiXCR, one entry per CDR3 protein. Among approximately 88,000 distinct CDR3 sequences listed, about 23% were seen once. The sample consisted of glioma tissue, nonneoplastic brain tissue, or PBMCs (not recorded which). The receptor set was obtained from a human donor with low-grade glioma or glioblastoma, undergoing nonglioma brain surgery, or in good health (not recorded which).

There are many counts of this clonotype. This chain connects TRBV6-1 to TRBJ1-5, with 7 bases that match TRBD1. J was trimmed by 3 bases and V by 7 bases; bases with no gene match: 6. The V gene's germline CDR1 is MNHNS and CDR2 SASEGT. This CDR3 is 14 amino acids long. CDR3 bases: TGTGCCAGCACTGCTGACAGGGTCAATCAGCCCCAGCATTTT. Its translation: CASTADRVNQPQHF.

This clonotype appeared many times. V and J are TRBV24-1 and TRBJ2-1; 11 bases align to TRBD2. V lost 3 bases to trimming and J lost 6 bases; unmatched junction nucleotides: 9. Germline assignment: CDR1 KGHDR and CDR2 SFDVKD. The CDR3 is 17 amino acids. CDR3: CATSDARLAGSSNEQFF. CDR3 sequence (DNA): TGTGCCACCAGTGATGCCCGACTAGCGGGAAGCAGCAATGAGCAGTTCTTC.

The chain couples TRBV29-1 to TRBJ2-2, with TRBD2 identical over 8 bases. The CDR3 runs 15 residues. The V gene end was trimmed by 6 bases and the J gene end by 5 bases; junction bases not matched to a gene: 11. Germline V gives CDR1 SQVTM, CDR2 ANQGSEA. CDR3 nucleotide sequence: TGCAGCGTGGGGGGCCAGCGGGGGATAACCGGGGAGCTGTTTTTT. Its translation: CSVGGQRGITGELFF.

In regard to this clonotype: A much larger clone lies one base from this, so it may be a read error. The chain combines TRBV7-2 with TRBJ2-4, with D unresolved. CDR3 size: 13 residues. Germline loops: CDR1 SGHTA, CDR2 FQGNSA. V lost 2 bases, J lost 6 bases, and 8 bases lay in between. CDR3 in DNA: TGTGCCAGCAGCTTAAATACGGCAAACATTCAGTACTTC. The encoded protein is CASSLNTANIQYF.

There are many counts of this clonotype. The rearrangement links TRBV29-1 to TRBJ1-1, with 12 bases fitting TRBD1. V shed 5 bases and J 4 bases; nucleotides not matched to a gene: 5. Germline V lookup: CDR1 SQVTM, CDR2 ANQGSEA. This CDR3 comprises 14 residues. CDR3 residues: CSVRDRGRVTEAFF. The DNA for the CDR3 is TGCAGCGTTCGGGACAGGGGGCGAGTCACTGAAGCTTTCTTT.

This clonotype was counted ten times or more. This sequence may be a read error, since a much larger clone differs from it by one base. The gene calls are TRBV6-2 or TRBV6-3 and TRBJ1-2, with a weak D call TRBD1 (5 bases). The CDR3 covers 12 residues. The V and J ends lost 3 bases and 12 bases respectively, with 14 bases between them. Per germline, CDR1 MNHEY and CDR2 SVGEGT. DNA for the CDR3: TGTGCCAGCAGTTATTCTCTTCGGGGCCACACCTTC. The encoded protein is CASSYSLRGHTF.

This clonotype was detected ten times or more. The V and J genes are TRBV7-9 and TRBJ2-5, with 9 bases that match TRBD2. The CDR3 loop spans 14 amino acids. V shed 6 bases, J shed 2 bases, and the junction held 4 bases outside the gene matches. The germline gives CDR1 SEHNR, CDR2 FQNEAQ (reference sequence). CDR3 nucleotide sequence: TGTGCCAGCAGTTTGACTAGCGGACAAGAGACCCAGTACTTC. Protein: CASSLTSGQETQYF.

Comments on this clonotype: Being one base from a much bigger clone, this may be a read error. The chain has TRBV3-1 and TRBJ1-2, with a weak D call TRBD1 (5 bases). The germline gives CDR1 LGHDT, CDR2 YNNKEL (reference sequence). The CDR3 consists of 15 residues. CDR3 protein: CASSQGGTRDYGYAF. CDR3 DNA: TGTGCCAGCAGCCAAGGAGGGACCCGAGACTATGGCTACGCCTTC.

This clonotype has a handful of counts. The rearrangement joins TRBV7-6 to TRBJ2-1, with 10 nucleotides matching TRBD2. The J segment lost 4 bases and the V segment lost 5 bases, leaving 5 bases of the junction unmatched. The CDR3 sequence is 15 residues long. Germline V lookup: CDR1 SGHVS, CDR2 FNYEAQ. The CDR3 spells CASSPLAGGYNEQFF. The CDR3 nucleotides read TGTGCCAGCAGCCCGTTAGCGGGGGGATACAATGAGCAGTTCTTC.

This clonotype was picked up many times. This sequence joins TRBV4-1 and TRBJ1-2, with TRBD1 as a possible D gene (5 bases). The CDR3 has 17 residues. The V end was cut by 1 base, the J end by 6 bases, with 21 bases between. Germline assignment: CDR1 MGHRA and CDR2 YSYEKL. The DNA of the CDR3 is TGCGCCAGCAGCCAAGGATTTGGGGGACCATACTTCAATGGCTACACCTTC. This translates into CASSQGFGGPYFNGYTF.

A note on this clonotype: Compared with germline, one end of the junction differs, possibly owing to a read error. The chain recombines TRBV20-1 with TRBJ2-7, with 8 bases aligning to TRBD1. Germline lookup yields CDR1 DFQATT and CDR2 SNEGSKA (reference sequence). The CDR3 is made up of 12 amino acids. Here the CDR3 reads CSASRGLYEQCF. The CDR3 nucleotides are TGCAGTGCAAGCAGGGGGCTCTACGAGCAGTGCTTC.

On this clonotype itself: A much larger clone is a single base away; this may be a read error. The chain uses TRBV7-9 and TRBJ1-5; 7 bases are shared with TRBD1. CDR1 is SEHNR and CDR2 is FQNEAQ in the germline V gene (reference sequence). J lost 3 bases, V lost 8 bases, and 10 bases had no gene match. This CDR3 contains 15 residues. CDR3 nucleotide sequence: TGTGCCAGCGGCCAGGGGGGCAGGACCAATCAGCCCCAGCATTTT. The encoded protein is CASGQGGRTNQPQHF.

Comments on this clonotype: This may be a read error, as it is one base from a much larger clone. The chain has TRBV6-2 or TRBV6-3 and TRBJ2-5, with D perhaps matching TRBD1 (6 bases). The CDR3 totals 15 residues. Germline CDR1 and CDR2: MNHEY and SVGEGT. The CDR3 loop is CASSNSRTAKETQYF. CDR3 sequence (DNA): TGTGCCAGCAGTAACTCCCGGACAGCGAAGGAGACCCAGTACTTC.

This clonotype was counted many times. The CDR3 sequence is CASSRDPGDGTDTQYF. CDR3 in DNA: TGCGCCAGCAGCCGAGATCCAGGCGATGGCACAGATACGCAGTATTTT. The gene calls are TRBV4-1 and TRBJ2-3; no clear D. Trimming stripped 4 bases from V and 1 base from J, with 15 bases between. The CDR3 is 16 amino acids. In germline, CDR1 is MGHRA, CDR2 YSYEKL.

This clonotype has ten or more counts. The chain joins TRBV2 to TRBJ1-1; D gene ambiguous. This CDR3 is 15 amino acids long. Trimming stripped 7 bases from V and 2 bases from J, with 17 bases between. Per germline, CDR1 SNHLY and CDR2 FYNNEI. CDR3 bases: TGTGCCAGCATTCGCCAGGCAGCCTCAAACACTGAAGCTTTCTTT. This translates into CASIRQAASNTEAFF.

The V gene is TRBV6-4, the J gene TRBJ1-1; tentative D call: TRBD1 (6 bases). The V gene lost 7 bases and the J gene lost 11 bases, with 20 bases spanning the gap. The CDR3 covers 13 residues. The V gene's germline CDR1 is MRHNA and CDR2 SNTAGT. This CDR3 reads CASTSVGGLEAFF. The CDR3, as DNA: TGTGCCAGCACCAGCGTTGGGGGGCTGGAGGCTTTCTTT.

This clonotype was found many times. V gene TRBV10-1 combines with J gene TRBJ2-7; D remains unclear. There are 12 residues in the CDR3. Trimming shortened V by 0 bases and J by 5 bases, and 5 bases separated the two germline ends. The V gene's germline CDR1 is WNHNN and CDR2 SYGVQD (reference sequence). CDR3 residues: CASSESRHEQYF. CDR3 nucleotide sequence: TGCGCCAGCAGTGAGTCGAGGCACGAGCAGTACTTC.

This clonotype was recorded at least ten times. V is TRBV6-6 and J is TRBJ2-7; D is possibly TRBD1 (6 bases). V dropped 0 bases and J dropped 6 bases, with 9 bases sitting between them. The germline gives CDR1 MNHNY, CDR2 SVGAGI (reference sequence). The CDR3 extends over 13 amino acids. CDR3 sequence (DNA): TGTGCCAGCAGTTACTCAGGCAGGGGCGAGCAGTACTTC. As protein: CASSYSGRGEQYF.

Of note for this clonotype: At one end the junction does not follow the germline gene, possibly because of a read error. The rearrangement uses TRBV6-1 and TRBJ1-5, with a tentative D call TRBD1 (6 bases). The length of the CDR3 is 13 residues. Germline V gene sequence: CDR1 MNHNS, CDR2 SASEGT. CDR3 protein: CDSRVDSRQPQHF. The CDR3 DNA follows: TGTGACAGCAGAGTGGACAGTAGGCAGCCCCAGCATTTT.